This record concerns one T cell receptor (beta chain) sequence. Antigen unknown. In germline, CDR1 is SGHTA, CDR2 FQGNSA. V dropped 5 bases and J dropped 7; count of bases not matched to a gene: 11. The CDR3 has 15 residues. Researchers amplified the TCR beta CDR3 regions from RNA transcripts. Researchers ran a first-round RT-PCR on the TCR CDR3 using the HTBI primer set. TCRdb used MiXCR to reprocess the multiplex PCR reads, holding one entry per CDR3 protein. Here the sample spans some 800,000 distinct CDR3 sequences, about 38% being singletons. The source of the sample is a study of T cells in Graves' hyperthyroidism and ophthalmopathy. Study-wide findings and caveats: Most clonotypes that expanded in the thyroid above 0.001 also showed up in blood. The model anticipated ophthalmopathy a median about six months pre-onset.

Sequences were obtained from blood. V gene TRBV7-2 combines with J gene TRBJ2-7; 10 nucleotides align to TRBD1. The sequence was collected from a man aged 18 to 35 with Graves' hyperthyroidism. The CDR3 protein is CASSVTGTGVREQYF. In DNA, the CDR3 is TGTGCCAGCAGCGTGACCGGGACAGGGGTTAGGGAGCAGTACTTC.